This T cell receptor (beta chain) was observed in a study of blood T cells in healthy people across ages. Whole-study results and caveats: With naive T cell percentage, TCR beta diversity showed a strong correlation. Per million T cells, TCR beta diversity dropped about linearly as age rose. Reliance upon unsorted PBMCs precluded definitive naive versus antigen-experienced comparison.

The germline V gene has CDR1 MNHEY and CDR2 SVGEGT. The germline V and J ends were trimmed by 6 bases and 4 bases, with 19 bases remaining between them. This CDR3 is 16 amino acids long. A note on this clonotype: The antigen is unknown.

Primers used in a second PCR of roughly 6 to 11 cycles were a sample-barcoded 5' primer and a J-beta primer mix. TCRdb recomputed calls from the 5' RACE reads with MiXCR, one row per CDR3 protein. The sample yields around 1.1 million distinct CDR3 sequences, more than 30% seen once. Sequenced sample: blood. The rearrangement joins TRBV6-2 or TRBV6-3 to TRBJ1-5; D is perhaps TRBD1 (5 bases). The clonotype comes from a man between 18 and 29 years old in good health. DNA for the CDR3: TGTGCCAGCAGGACCACTGGGACGGGGTTGAATCAGCCCCAGCATTTT. Translated: CASRTTGTGLNQPQHF.